This is a list of T cell receptor beta chains from one sample in a study of CD8 T cells in Susac syndrome. TCRdb itself ran the immunoSEQ multiplex PCR reads through MiXCR, one entry per CDR3 protein. The sample lists some 260,000 distinct CDR3 sequences; approximately 84% were seen once. The material sequenced was CD8+ T cells from PBMCs. The source is a human donor with multiple sclerosis. The CDR3 runs from the conserved cysteine through the conserved F or W. Fields, in order: V gene, J gene, CDR3 protein.

TRBV27	TRBJ2-3	CASWGLDSGDTQYF
TRBV7-9	TRBJ2-3	CASSSGSGSDTQYF
TRBV14	TRBJ1-4	CASSRPGPPEKLFF
TRBV6-2/TRBV6-3	TRBJ2-7	CASSYGLRNEQYF
TRBV3-1	TRBJ1-1	CASSTGRFANTEAFF
TRBV5-4	TRBJ2-1	CASSRGDEQFF
TRBV7-9	TRBJ2-5	CASSLGGPGTSGSETQYF
TRBV6-6	TRBJ2-1	CASIPGLAVYNEQFF
TRBV12-3/TRBV12-4	TRBJ1-2	CASSFEGSGYGYTF
TRBV7-8	TRBJ2-3	CASSLKATTSTDTQYF
TRBV9	TRBJ2-7	CASSVGDSRSAYEQYF
TRBV20-1	TRBJ1-6	CSARDQDRGVNSPLHF
TRBV27	TRBJ1-4	CASSPHPANEKLFF
TRBV9	TRBJ2-1	CASSFQTSFDEQFF
TRBV9	TRBJ1-1	CASSSDGKNTEAFF
TRBV30	TRBJ2-7	CAWSVVSYGQYF
TRBV10-3	TRBJ1-2	CAIGTGEGYTF
TRBV24-1	TRBJ2-1	CATSGESYNEQFF
TRBV20-1	TRBJ2-2	CSARVRDRGNTGELFF
TRBV30	TRBJ2-3	CAWWTSGRLDTQYF
TRBV28	TRBJ2-3	CASRYSWVELGTAPSTDTQYF
TRBV27	TRBJ2-3	CASKIAGGLKDTQYF
TRBV7-9	TRBJ1-1	CASNSGVKNTEAFF
TRBV7-8	TRBJ1-5	CASGGGQPQHF
TRBV2	TRBJ2-1	CASRPPGLAGGPGDEQFF
TRBV29-1	TRBJ2-2	CSVDSGLPAGELFF
TRBV20-1	TRBJ2-2	CSATGGNTGELFF
TRBV10-3	TRBJ2-4	CAISESEGTEPLQYF
TRBV27	TRBJ1-1	CASSSFLDPNTEAFF
TRBV12-3/TRBV12-4	TRBJ2-5	CASKTRGRGETQYF
TRBV5-7	TRBJ1-1	CASSLAGTGGEAFF
TRBV28	TRBJ2-3	CASSLEGPTDTQYF
TRBV27	TRBJ2-7	CASSLFLRGSRSEQYF
TRBV12-3/TRBV12-4	TRBJ2-2	CASSLTGGSGELFF
TRBV5-4	TRBJ2-3	CASSLVEGADTQYF
TRBV19	TRBJ2-1	CASSIEAGGLNEQFF
TRBV30	TRBJ2-6	CAWSVGAGANVLTF
TRBV6-1	TRBJ2-1	CASSYLLDEQFF
TRBV7-9	TRBJ2-7	CASRDRGLAGAEQYF
TRBV20-1	TRBJ2-7	CSAEFGGSGLYEQYF
TRBV30	TRBJ2-5	CAWSLRPGGRETQYF
TRBV12-3/TRBV12-4	TRBJ1-2	CASSSFSHSYTF
TRBV15	TRBJ2-1	CATRGQGAGEQFF
TRBV7-9	TRBJ2-3	CASRPRDAGTDTQYF